This T cell receptor (beta chain) was identified during a study of blood T cell repertoires in COVID-19. On the study more broadly: COVID-19 samples, acute and convalescent, were from the United States, Italy and Spain. The cDNA or gDNA used as material had been derived from T cells, B-cell-depleted T cells, or PBMCs.

Methods used by the authors: Nucleated cell counts were estimated from reference gene primer amplification. Libraries were prepared by immunoSEQ multiplex PCR; TCRdb keeps only in-frame clonotypes and omits some of them. V, J and clone size are taken as reported in that table, and D and trimming were inferred from the DNA itself. This sample has tens of thousands of clones, with roughly 78% found just once. The CDR3 covers 15 residues. V was cut by 2 bases and J by 0 bases, with 10 bases left in between. Germline-derived CDR1 and CDR2 are SGHTA and FQGNSA. The clonotype was recovered from a man between 60 and 75 years old with active or convalescent COVID-19. The chain links TRBV7-2 to TRBJ1-1; possibly TRBD1 for D (5 bases). Specimen: peripheral blood. CDR3: CASSLQGYMNTEAFF. DNA for the CDR3: TGTGCCAGCAGCTTACAGGGTTATATGAACACTGAAGCTTTCTTT. Full variable domain (rest looked up from reference TRBV7-2 and TRBJ1-1): GAGVSQSPSNKVTEKGKDVELRCDPISGHTALYWYRQSLGQGLEFLIYFQGNSAPDKSGLPSDRFSAERTGGSVSTLTIQRTQQEDSAVYLCASSLQGYMNTEAFFGQGTRLTVV.